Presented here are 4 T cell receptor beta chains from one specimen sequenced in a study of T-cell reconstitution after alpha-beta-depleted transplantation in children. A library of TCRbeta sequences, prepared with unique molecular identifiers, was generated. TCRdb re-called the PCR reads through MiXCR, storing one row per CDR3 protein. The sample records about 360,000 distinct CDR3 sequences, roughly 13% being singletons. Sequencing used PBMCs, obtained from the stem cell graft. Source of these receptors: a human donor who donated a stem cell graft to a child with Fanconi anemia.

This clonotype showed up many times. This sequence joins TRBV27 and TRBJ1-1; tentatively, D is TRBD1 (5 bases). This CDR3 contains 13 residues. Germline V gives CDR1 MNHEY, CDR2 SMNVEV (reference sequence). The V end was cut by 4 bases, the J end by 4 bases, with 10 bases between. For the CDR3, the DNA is TGTGCCAGCAGTTCAGGGCTTCGCACTGAAGCTTTCTTT. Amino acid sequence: CASSSGLRTEAFF.

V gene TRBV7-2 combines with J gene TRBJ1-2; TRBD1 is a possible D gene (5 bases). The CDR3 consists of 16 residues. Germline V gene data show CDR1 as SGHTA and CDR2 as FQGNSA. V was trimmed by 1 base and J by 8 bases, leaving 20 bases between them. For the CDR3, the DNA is TGTGCCAGCAGCTTAGGGCTGGGGCCGGCTATGTACGGCTACACCTTC. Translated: CASSLGLGPAMYGYTF.

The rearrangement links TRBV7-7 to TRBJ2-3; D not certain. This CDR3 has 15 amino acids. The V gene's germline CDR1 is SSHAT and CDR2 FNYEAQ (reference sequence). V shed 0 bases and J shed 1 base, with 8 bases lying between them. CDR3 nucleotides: TGTGCCAGCAGCTTAGCGATGACGGGCACAGATACGCAGTATTTT. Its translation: CASSLAMTGTDTQYF.

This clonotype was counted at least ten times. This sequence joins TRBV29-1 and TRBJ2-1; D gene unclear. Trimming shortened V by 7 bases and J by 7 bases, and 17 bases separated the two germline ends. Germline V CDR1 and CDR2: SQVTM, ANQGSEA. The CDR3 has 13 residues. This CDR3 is CSGSRTDRNEQFF. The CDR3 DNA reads TGCAGCGGATCACGGACGGACCGAAATGAGCAGTTCTTC.